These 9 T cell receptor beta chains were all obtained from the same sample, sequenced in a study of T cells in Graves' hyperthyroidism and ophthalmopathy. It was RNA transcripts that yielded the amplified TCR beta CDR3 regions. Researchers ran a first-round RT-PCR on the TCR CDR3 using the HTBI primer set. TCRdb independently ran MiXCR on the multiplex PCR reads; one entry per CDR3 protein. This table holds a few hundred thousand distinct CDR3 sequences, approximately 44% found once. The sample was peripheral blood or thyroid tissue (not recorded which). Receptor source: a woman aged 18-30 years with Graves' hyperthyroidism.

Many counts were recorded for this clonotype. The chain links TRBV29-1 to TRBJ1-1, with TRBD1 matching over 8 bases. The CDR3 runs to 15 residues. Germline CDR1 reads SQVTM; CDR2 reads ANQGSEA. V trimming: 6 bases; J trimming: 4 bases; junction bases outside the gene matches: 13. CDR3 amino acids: CSVTEPDRVLTEAFF. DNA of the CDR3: TGCAGCGTCACAGAACCGGACAGGGTCCTCACTGAAGCTTTCTTT.

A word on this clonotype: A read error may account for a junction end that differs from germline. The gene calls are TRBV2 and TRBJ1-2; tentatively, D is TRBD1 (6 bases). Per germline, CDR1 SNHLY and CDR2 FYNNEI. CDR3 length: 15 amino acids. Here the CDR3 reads CASSQVLTGDYGYTF. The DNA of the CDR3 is TGCGCCAGCAGCCAAGTTCTGACAGGCGATTATGGCTACACCTTC.

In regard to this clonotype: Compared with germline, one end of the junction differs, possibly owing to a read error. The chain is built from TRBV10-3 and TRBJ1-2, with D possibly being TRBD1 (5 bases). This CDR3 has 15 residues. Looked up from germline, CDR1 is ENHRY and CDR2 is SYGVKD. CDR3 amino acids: CASSYSSWGLYGYTF. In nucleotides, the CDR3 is TGTGCCAGCAGTTACAGTAGTTGGGGCCTCTATGGCTACACCTTC.

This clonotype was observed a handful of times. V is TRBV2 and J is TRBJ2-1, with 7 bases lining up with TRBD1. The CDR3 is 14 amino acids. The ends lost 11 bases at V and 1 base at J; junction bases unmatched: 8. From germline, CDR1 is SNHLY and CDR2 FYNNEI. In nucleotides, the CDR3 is TGTGCCGCTCGCCGGGACAGTTCCTACAATGAGCAGTTCTTC. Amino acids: CAARRDSSYNEQFF.

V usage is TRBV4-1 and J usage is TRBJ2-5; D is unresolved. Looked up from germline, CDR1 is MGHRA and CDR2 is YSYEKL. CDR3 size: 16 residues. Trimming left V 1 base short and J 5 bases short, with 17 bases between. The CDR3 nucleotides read TGCGCCAGCAGCCAAGTTGGGATCGTCGGCAGGGAGACCCAGTACTTC. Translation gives CASSQVGIVGRETQYF.

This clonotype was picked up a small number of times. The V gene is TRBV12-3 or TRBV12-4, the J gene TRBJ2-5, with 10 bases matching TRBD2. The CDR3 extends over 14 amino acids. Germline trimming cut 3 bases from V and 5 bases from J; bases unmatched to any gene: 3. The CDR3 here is CASSFSSGSETQYF. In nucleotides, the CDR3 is TGTGCCAGCAGTTTTTCTAGCGGGAGTGAGACCCAGTACTTC.

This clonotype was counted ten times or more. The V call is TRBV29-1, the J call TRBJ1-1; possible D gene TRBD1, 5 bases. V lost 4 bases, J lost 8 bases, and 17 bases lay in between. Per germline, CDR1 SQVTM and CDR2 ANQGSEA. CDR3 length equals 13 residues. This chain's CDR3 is CSVGGSIGSEAFF. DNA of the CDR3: TGCAGCGTTGGGGGCTCCATCGGGAGCGAAGCTTTCTTT.

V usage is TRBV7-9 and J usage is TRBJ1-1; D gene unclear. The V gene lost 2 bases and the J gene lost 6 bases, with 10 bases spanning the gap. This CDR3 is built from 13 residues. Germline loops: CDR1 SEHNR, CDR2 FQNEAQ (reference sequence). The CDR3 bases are TGTGCCAGCAGCTTAAGGGTTGACGCTGAAGCTTTCTTT. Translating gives CASSLRVDAEAFF.

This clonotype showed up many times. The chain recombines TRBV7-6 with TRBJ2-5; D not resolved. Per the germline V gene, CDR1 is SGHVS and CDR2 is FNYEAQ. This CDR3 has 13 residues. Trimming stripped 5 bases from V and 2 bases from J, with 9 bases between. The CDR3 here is CASSKWQQETQYF. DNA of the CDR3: TGTGCCAGCAGCAAATGGCAGCAAGAGACCCAGTACTTC.